Following are 24 T cell receptor beta chains from one sample sequenced in a study of OX40 agonist ivuxolimab in advanced cancers. Only in-frame clones appear in the TCRdb table, and some are missing; sequencing was by immunoSEQ multiplex PCR. The table shows around 66,000 clones, with 85% to 90% occurring only once. Specimen: CD4+ or CD8+ T cells sorted from blood, collected in a trial of the OX40 agonist ivuxolimab. Source of these receptors: an adult with an advanced solid tumor such as melanoma, head and neck, liver or kidney cancer.

This chain joins TRBV7-2 and TRBJ2-7; a weak D match, TRBD1 (5 bases). The CDR3 is 14 amino acids. V was pared by 0 bases and J by 2 bases, with 8 bases between. Germline loops: CDR1 SGHTA, CDR2 FQGNSA. The CDR3 is CASSLAVQAYEQYF. The CDR3 coding sequence is TGTGCCAGCAGCTTAGCGGTACAGGCCTACGAGCAGTACTTC.

The V call is TRBV2, the J call TRBJ2-1; a weak D match, TRBD2 (5 bases). V was pared by 3 bases and J by 9 bases, with 9 bases between. Germline V CDR1 and CDR2: SNHLY, FYNNEI. CDR3 size: 12 residues. In DNA, the CDR3 is TGTGCCAGCAGTGAGCGGACTGGTGAGCAGTTCTTC. This encodes CASSERTGEQFF.

This chain uses TRBV5-4 with TRBJ2-5; tentatively, D is TRBD2 (6 bases). Deletions cut 7 bases from V and 2 bases from J, with 12 bases between. This CDR3 spans 13 amino acids. Germline loops: CDR1 SGHNT, CDR2 YYREEE (reference sequence). In DNA form, the CDR3 reads TGTGCCAGCGGAAGCGGGCTACAAGAGACCCAGTACTTC. It translates to CASGSGLQETQYF.

The chain couples TRBV10-3 to TRBJ1-1, with 7 bases identical to TRBD1. Looked up from germline, CDR1 is ENHRY and CDR2 is SYGVKD. The CDR3 is 16 residues long. The V and J ends lost 4 bases and 0 bases, in that order; junction bases with no gene match: 8. The chain's CDR3 is CAISGGTAMLNTEAFF. The CDR3 DNA reads TGTGCCATCAGTGGAGGGACAGCGATGTTGAACACTGAAGCTTTCTTT.

The V gene is TRBV19, the J gene TRBJ2-6, with D possibly matching TRBD2 (5 bases). Germline V CDR1 and CDR2: LNHDA, SQIVND (reference sequence). CDR3 size: 15 residues. V was clipped by 8 bases and J by 0 bases, with 11 bases between them. The CDR3 coding sequence is TGTGCCAGTGTCCTGGGGAGCTCTGGGGCCAACGTCCTGACTTTC. Amino acid sequence: CASVLGSSGANVLTF.

V is TRBV27 and J is TRBJ2-5; D unclear. Trimming removed 3 bases at V and 5 bases at J, with 10 bases between. CDR1 is MNHEY and CDR2 is SMNVEV in the germline V gene (reference sequence). The CDR3 is 13 amino acids. This CDR3 reads CASSFISIETQYF. CDR3 sequence (DNA): TGTGCCAGCAGTTTCATCTCGATTGAGACCCAGTACTTC.

The genes are TRBV7-6 and TRBJ2-3; 8 nucleotides align to TRBD2. The CDR3 contains 15 residues. The junction had 5 bases not matched to a gene; V was cut back by 2 bases and J by 4 bases. From germline, CDR1 is SGHVS and CDR2 FNYEAQ. The CDR3 DNA sequence: TGTGCCAGCAGCTTAACGGGAGGGTGGGCAGATACGCAGTATTTT. Translated, it gives CASSLTGGWADTQYF.

This sequence joins TRBV5-1 and TRBJ1-1; 7 bases align to TRBD1. In germline, CDR1 is SGHRS, CDR2 YFSETQ. The CDR3 runs 15 residues. The V segment lost 0 bases and the J segment 2 bases; nucleotides outside the gene matches: 4. Here the CDR3 DNA reads TGCGCCAGCAGCTTGGGCGGGACAGCAAACACTGAAGCTTTCTTT. Translated: CASSLGGTANTEAFF.

In this sample, this clone turned up once. This chain uses TRBV11-2 with TRBJ1-2; tentative D call: TRBD1 (5 bases). The length of the CDR3 is 15 residues. V gave up 1 base and J gave up 2 bases, with 11 bases separating them. CDR1 is SGHAT, CDR2 FQNNGV, per germline. The CDR3 sequence: CASSLGGGANYGYTF. Here the CDR3 DNA reads TGTGCCAGCAGCTTAGGCGGGGGAGCCAACTATGGCTACACCTTC.

The V and J genes are TRBV5-1 and TRBJ1-6; 7 bases fit TRBD1. CDR3 length: 15 residues. V shed 0 bases, J shed 8 bases, and the junction held 5 bases outside the gene matches. Germline V CDR1 and CDR2: SGHRS, YFSETQ. CDR3 bases: TGCGCCAGCAGCTTGGACAGGGGCGGTCATTCACCCCTCCACTTT. Translating gives CASSLDRGGHSPLHF.

V and J are TRBV27 and TRBJ2-5, with D perhaps TRBD2 (5 bases). V lost 5 bases, J lost 1 base, and 14 bases lay in between. CDR3 length: 15 amino acids. Per germline, CDR1 MNHEY and CDR2 SMNVEV (reference sequence). DNA of the CDR3: TGTGCCAGCAGTCCGGGGTTGGGTCCCCAAGAGACCCAGTACTTC. Translating it yields CASSPGLGPQETQYF.

The rearrangement uses TRBV21-1 and TRBJ2-4; the DNA was not used to check the table's D call, TRBD2. TRBV21-1 is a recognized pseudogene. The CDR3 totals 15 residues. The DNA of the CDR3 is TGTGCCAGCCCTATCCTCACCCGGGAGGGAAACATTCAGTACTTC. It encodes CASPILTREGNIQYF.

V and J are TRBV18 and TRBJ2-7; 9 bases match TRBD2. V lost 4 bases, J lost 0 bases, and 7 bases stayed unmatched. The CDR3 covers 16 residues. Germline V gives CDR1 KGHSH, CDR2 LQKENI. CDR3 sequence (DNA): TGTGCCAGCTCACTGGCGGGAGGGCCAATCTCCTACGAGCAGTACTTC. Encoded protein: CASSLAGGPISYEQYF.

The chain is built from TRBV19 and TRBJ2-1, with 10 bases fitting TRBD1. Per germline, CDR1 LNHDA and CDR2 SQIVND (reference sequence). V was pared by 3 bases and J by 7 bases, with 9 bases of the junction left unmatched. The CDR3 sequence is 16 residues long. The CDR3 loop reads CASSINRDRGRNEQFF. In DNA, the CDR3 is TGTGCCAGTAGTATCAATAGGGACAGGGGTCGGAATGAGCAGTTCTTC.

The J gene is TRBJ2-1, the V gene TRBV5-1; weak D call: TRBD1 (5 bases). The CDR3 runs to 14 residues. Trimming removed 3 bases from V and 2 bases from J, with 9 bases in between. Germline values: CDR1 SGHRS, CDR2 YFSETQ. In DNA form, the CDR3 reads TGCGCCAGCAGCTCCCAGGGCACCTACAATGAGCAGTTCTTC. It translates to CASSSQGTYNEQFF.

This sequence joins TRBV12-2 and TRBJ2-3; the D segment call TRBD2 is taken from the table without a DNA check. TRBV12-2 is tagged as a pseudogene. This CDR3 is built from 17 residues. CDR3 nucleotides: TGTGCAAGTCGCTCGACTAGCGGGGGCCCAATCACAGATACGCAGTATTTT. Translation gives CASRSTSGGPITDTQYF.

This clone was detected only once. This chain uses TRBV6-5 with TRBJ2-5, with D possibly being TRBD1 or TRBD2 (5 bases each). Trimming removed 5 bases at V and 4 bases at J, with 14 bases between. The CDR3 runs to 14 residues. Germline-derived CDR1 and CDR2 are MNHEY and SVGAGI. The DNA for the CDR3 is TGTGCCAGCAGTCCCCCGGGGCAGGTAGAGACCCAGTACTTC. Translated: CASSPPGQVETQYF.

This sequence joins TRBV19 and TRBJ2-3; D remains ambiguous. Germline V CDR1 and CDR2: LNHDA, SQIVND (reference sequence). Trimming took 0 bases from V and 7 from J, leaving 5 bases between them. This CDR3 has 12 residues. The CDR3 here is CASSIEQNTQYF. In nucleotides, the CDR3 is TGTGCCAGTAGTATAGAGCAAAATACGCAGTATTTT.

In this sample, this clone turned up once. The CDR3, as DNA: TGTGCCAGCTCCTCGGGACTCGTGACCGGGGAGCTGTTTTTT. Its translation is CASSSGLVTGELFF. The rearrangement uses TRBV18 and TRBJ2-2; possibly TRBD2 for D (6 bases). Deletions cut 6 bases from V and 5 bases from J, with 13 bases between. The CDR3 sequence is 14 residues long. The germline V gene has CDR1 KGHSH and CDR2 LQKENI.

The genes are TRBV5-6 and TRBJ2-7; D remains unclear. The CDR3 spans 15 residues. Germline CDR1 reads SGHDT; CDR2 reads YYEEEE. The V end was cut by 2 bases, the J end by 3 bases, with 15 bases between. Written as DNA, the CDR3 is TGTGCCAGCAGCTTAACGGGTCTCGGCGTCTACGAGCAGTACTTC. Encoded protein: CASSLTGLGVYEQYF.

This clone was counted a few times. The chain carries TRBV6-5 and TRBJ1-2, with a possible D match to TRBD1 (5 bases). V lost 7 bases to trimming and J lost 6 bases, with 12 bases between them. The germline CDR1 and CDR2 sequences are MNHEY and SVGAGI. This CDR3 comprises 12 residues. As DNA, the CDR3 is TGTGCCAGCACCCCAGGGTTTAATGGCTACACCTTC. The encoded protein is CASTPGFNGYTF.

This chain connects TRBV6-1 to TRBJ2-3, with 8 bases identical to TRBD1. CDR1 is MNHNS, CDR2 SASEGT, per germline. The CDR3 has 14 amino acids. J gave up 3 bases and V 6 bases, and 5 bases lay outside the gene matches. The CDR3 DNA sequence: TGTGCCAGCAGACCGGGACAGGCGACAGATACGCAGTATTTT. Its translation is CASRPGQATDTQYF.

The chain couples TRBV27 to TRBJ2-7, with D maybe TRBD1 (5 bases). There are 13 residues in the CDR3. The V gene's germline CDR1 is MNHEY and CDR2 SMNVEV (reference sequence). Trimming cost V 5 bases and J 2 bases, with 10 bases left between them. As DNA, the CDR3 is TGTGCCAGCAGTCCCGCGGACACCTACGAGCAGTACTTC. Protein product: CASSPADTYEQYF.

This clone was seen a single time. The CDR3, as DNA: TGTGCCATCAGTGATACCTACGAGCAGTACTTC. This encodes CAISDTYEQYF. This chain connects TRBV10-3 to TRBJ2-7; D gene unclear. Germline V gene lookup returns CDR1 ENHRY and CDR2 SYGVKD. V lost 3 bases, J lost 2 bases, and 2 bases lay in between. The CDR3 sequence is 11 residues long.